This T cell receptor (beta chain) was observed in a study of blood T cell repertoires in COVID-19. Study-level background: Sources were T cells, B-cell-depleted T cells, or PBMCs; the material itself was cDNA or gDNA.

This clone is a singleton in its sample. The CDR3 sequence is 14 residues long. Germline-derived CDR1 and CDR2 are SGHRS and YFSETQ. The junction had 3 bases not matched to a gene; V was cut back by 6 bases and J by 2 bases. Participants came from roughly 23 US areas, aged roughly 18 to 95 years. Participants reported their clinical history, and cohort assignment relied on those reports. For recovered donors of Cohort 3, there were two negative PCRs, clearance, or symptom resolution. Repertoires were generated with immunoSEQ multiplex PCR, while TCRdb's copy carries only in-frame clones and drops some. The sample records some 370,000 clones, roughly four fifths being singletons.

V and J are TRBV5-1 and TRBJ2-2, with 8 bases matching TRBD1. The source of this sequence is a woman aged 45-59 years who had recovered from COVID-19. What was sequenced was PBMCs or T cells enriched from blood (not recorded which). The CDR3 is CASTDRANTGELFF. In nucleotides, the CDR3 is TGCGCCAGCACGGACAGGGCCAACACCGGGGAGCTGTTTTTT.